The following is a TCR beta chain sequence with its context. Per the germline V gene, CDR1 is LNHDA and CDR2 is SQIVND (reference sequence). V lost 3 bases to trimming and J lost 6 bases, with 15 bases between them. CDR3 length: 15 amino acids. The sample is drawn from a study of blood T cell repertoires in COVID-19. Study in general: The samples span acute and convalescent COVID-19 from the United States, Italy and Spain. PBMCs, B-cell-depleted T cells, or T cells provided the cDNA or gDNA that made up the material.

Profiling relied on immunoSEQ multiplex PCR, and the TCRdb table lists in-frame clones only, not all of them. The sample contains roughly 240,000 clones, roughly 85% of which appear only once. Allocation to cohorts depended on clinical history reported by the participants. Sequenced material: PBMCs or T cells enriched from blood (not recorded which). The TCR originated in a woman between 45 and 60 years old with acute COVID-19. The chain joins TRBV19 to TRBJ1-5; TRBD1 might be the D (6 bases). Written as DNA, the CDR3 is TGTGCCAGTAGTATTAATCGGGGGGCAGGTCAGCCCCAGCATTTT. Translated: CASSINRGAGQPQHF.